One and the same sample provided the 23 T cell receptor beta chains below, sequenced in a study of T cells after yellow fever vaccination. One entry per CDR3 protein, called by TCRdb with MiXCR from the 5' RACE reads. The data hold over 65,000 distinct CDR3 sequences, with about an eighth observed a single time. Sequencing was performed on CD8+ T cells not binding an NS4B(214-222) dextramer, sorted from PBMCs, taken 20 to 25 days after the first yellow fever vaccination. The origin of the receptors is a man between 18 and 35 years old who received the YFV17D yellow fever vaccine.

This chain joins TRBV30 and TRBJ2-3; the D gene could be TRBD1 or TRBD2 (5 bases each). The V gene lost 2 bases and the J gene lost 2 bases, with 17 bases spanning the gap. The CDR3 has 16 amino acids. Germline V gene sequence: CDR1 GTSNPN, CDR2 SVGIG (reference sequence). CDR3 protein: CAWSRQTTPFTDTQYF. The CDR3 region has the DNA TGTGCCTGGAGTCGACAGACTACACCGTTCACAGATACGCAGTATTTT. Complete variable domain (other parts from reference TRBV30 and TRBJ2-3): SQTIHQWPATLVQPVGSPLSLECTVEGTSNPNLYWYRQAAGRGLQLLFYSVGIGQISSEVPQNLSASRPQDRQFILSSKKLLLSDSGFYLCAWSRQTTPFTDTQYFGPGTRLTVL.

This clonotype has more than one count but fewer than ten. The chain uses TRBV4-1 and TRBJ2-1; 9 nucleotides line up with TRBD2. Trimming removed 4 bases from V and 8 bases from J; junction bases left unmatched: 15. Germline V lookup: CDR1 MGHRA, CDR2 YSYEKL. The CDR3 is made up of 17 amino acids. CDR3 residues: CASSRNPGTSIWDEQFF. The DNA of the CDR3 is TGCGCCAGCAGCCGAAACCCCGGGACTAGCATCTGGGATGAGCAGTTCTTC.

The chain employs TRBV5-5 and TRBJ2-1; no reliable D call. The V end was cut by 0 bases, the J end by 8 bases, with 12 bases between. The CDR3 is made up of 14 amino acids. CDR1 is SGHKS and CDR2 is YYEKEE in the germline V gene (reference sequence). Here the CDR3 reads CASSLAGWVDEQFF. Here the CDR3 DNA reads TGTGCCAGCAGCTTGGCCGGATGGGTAGATGAGCAGTTCTTC. The full variable domain, with the rest looked up from reference TRBV5-5 and TRBJ2-1, is DAGVTQSPTHLIKTRGQQVTLRCSPISGHKSVSWYQQVLGQGPQFIFQYYEKEERGRGNFPDRFSARQFPNYSSELNVNALLLGDSALYLCASSLAGWVDEQFFGPGTRLTVL.

The V and J genes are TRBV15 and TRBJ2-7; D ambiguous. From germline, CDR1 is LNHNV and CDR2 YYDKDF (reference sequence). CDR3 size: 14 residues. Trimming removed 0 bases at V and 4 bases at J, with 10 bases between. For the CDR3, the DNA is TGTGCCACCAGCAGAGAAGTCGGGCAGTACGAGCAGTACTTC. This encodes CATSREVGQYEQYF. The full variable domain, with the rest looked up from reference TRBV15 and TRBJ2-7, is DAMVIQNPRYQVTQFGKPVTLSCSQTLNHNVMYWYQQKSSQAPKLLFHYYDKDFNNEADTPDNFQSRRPNTSFCFLDIRSPGLGDTAMYLCATSREVGQYEQYFGPGTRLTVT.

The chain uses TRBV28 and TRBJ2-3; D remains unclear. The CDR3 totals 15 residues. V dropped 1 base and J dropped 0 bases, with 8 bases sitting between them. Germline V CDR1 and CDR2: MDHEN, SYDVKM. This chain's CDR3 is CASSLSGPSTDTQYF. The CDR3 DNA is TGTGCCAGCAGTTTATCTGGCCCGAGCACAGATACGCAGTATTTT.

The rearrangement links TRBV19 to TRBJ2-3, with D possibly being TRBD1 (6 bases). CDR1 and CDR2 from the germline V gene are LNHDA and SQIVND (reference sequence). The CDR3 sequence is 12 residues long. The V and J ends lost 5 bases and 6 bases respectively, with 9 bases between them. The CDR3 nucleotides read TGTGCCAGTAGTCCAGGGGTGGATACGCAGTATTTT. Translating gives CASSPGVDTQYF. Supplemented by reference TRBV19 and TRBJ2-3, the full variable domain reads DGGITQSPKYLFRKEGQNVTLSCEQNLNHDAMYWYRQDPGQGLRLIYYSQIVNDFQKGDIAEGYSVSREKKESFPLTVTSAQKNPTAFYLCASSPGVDTQYFGPGTRLTVL.

This clonotype was picked up a small number of times. The gene calls are TRBV9 and TRBJ1-6; 7 nucleotides agree with TRBD1. Germline V lookup: CDR1 SGDLS, CDR2 YYNGEE. Trimming at V came to 4 bases and at J to 6 bases, leaving 13 bases not matched to a gene. The CDR3 loop spans 17 amino acids. In DNA, the CDR3 is TGTGCCAGCAGCCCCCACCCCGGGACAGCCCTTAATTCACCCCTCCACTTT. Its translation is CASSPHPGTALNSPLHF.

This clonotype was detected only a few times. The V gene is TRBV10-3, the J gene TRBJ2-5, with 9 bases that match TRBD2. The CDR3 spans 16 residues. Per the germline V gene, CDR1 is ENHRY and CDR2 is SYGVKD. Losses at the gene ends were 6 bases for V and 4 bases for J; bases not matched to a gene: 12. CDR3 sequence: CAIRGAGGPLGETQYF. The CDR3 coding sequence is TGTGCCATCAGGGGAGCGGGGGGCCCGCTTGGAGAGACCCAGTACTTC.

V usage is TRBV3-1 and J usage is TRBJ2-1; 7 bases align to TRBD1. V was clipped by 4 bases and J by 8 bases; unmatched bases: 8. CDR1 LGHDT and CDR2 YNNKEL come from the germline V gene (reference sequence). The length of the CDR3 is 14 residues. As DNA, the CDR3 is TGTGCCAGCAGCCCCACTGACAGGGATGATGAGCAGTTCTTC. Protein sequence: CASSPTDRDDEQFF.

In its sample, this clonotype was seen a few times. The genes are TRBV29-1 and TRBJ1-2; D might be TRBD1 (5 bases). Trimming shortened V by 7 bases and J by 2 bases, and 23 bases separated the two germline ends. The CDR3 covers 16 residues. Germline V gives CDR1 SQVTM, CDR2 ANQGSEA. As DNA, the CDR3 is TGCAGCGCTACAGGTTACGATGAAAAACCCAACTATGGCTACACCTTC. This translates into CSATGYDEKPNYGYTF.

The chain joins TRBV5-1 to TRBJ1-5; D unclear. This CDR3 is 15 amino acids long. The V gene's germline CDR1 is SGHRS and CDR2 YFSETQ. V was pared by 1 base and J by 0 bases, with 8 bases between. This CDR3 is CASSLLGNSNQPQHF. CDR3 bases: TGCGCCAGCAGCTTGTTGGGGAATAGCAATCAGCCCCAGCATTTT. Together with reference TRBV5-1 and TRBJ1-5, the CDR3 gives the full variable domain: KAGVTQTPRYLIKTRGQQVTLSCSPISGHRSVSWYQQTPGQGLQFLFEYFSETQRNKGNFPGRFSGRQFSNSRSEMNVSTLELGDSALYLCASSLLGNSNQPQHFGDGTRLSIL.

This clonotype occurred a few times. The J gene is TRBJ2-3, the V gene TRBV20-1; D may be TRBD1 or TRBD2 (6 bases each). Trimming removed 0 bases from V and 6 bases from J, with 16 bases in between. The CDR3 extends over 15 amino acids. Germline-derived CDR1 and CDR2 are DFQATT and SNEGSKA (reference sequence). CDR3 residues: CSAREVGGLVDTQYF. CDR3 bases: TGCAGTGCTAGAGAGGTTGGGGGGCTCGTTGATACGCAGTATTTT.

This clonotype was detected only a few times. The rearrangement joins TRBV30 to TRBJ1-1; TRBD1 is a possible D gene (5 bases). Trimming removed 4 bases from V and 6 bases from J, with 12 bases in between. CDR3 size: 12 residues. The germline V gene has CDR1 GTSNPN and CDR2 SVGIG (reference sequence). CDR3 coding DNA: TGTGCCTGGAAGGGACTCCGACCTGAAGCTTTCTTT. Protein: CAWKGLRPEAFF.

CDR3 sequence reads: CASRSPQGYTF. The CDR3 DNA sequence: TGTGCCAGCAGGTCTCCCCAGGGCTACACCTTC. The J gene is TRBJ1-2, the V gene TRBV27; D is unclear. Germline assignment: CDR1 MNHEY and CDR2 SMNVEV (reference sequence). Trimming left V 6 bases short and J 8 bases short, with 10 bases between. This CDR3 has 11 amino acids.

This clonotype was detected only a few times. The chain has TRBV12-3 or TRBV12-4 and TRBJ2-7; D possibly corresponds to TRBD2 (6 bases). Deletions cut 3 bases from V and 2 bases from J, with 11 bases between. This CDR3 has 14 residues. CDR3 sequence: CASSFSQRAYEQYF. DNA of the CDR3: TGTGCCAGCAGTTTCTCCCAGCGGGCCTACGAGCAGTACTTC.

This chain uses TRBV19 with TRBJ1-5; D is uncertain. Germline V CDR1 and CDR2: LNHDA, SQIVND (reference sequence). V lost 3 bases, J lost 3 bases, and 9 bases lay in between. The CDR3 runs 14 residues. Here the CDR3 DNA reads TGTGCCAGTAGTATTCCCTGGATCAATCAGCCCCAGCATTTT. This gives the protein CASSIPWINQPQHF.

V and J are TRBV5-1 and TRBJ2-3; D uncertain. The CDR3 has 18 amino acids. Trimming removed 4 bases from V and 0 bases from J, with 21 bases in between. CDR1 is SGHRS, CDR2 YFSETQ, per germline. The CDR3 sequence: CASSPEPGRNFSTDTQYF. The CDR3 DNA follows: TGCGCCAGCAGCCCGGAACCCGGGCGGAACTTTAGCACAGATACGCAGTATTTT.

The chain carries TRBV12-3 or TRBV12-4 and TRBJ2-2, with a tentative D call TRBD1 (6 bases). Trimming took off 6 bases at V and 6 bases at J, with 8 bases between the two ends. The CDR3 is 12 amino acids. The CDR3 DNA sequence: TGTGCCAGCAGCCAGGGGTCCGGGGAGCTGTTTTTT. Translation gives CASSQGSGELFF.

V gene TRBV20-1 combines with J gene TRBJ1-6; 7 bases agree with TRBD1. CDR1 and CDR2 from the germline V gene are DFQATT and SNEGSKA (reference sequence). The CDR3 is made up of 16 amino acids. Trimming at V came to 6 bases and at J to 6 bases, leaving 14 bases not matched to a gene. The CDR3: CSAAAIQGGLNSPLHF. In DNA, the CDR3 is TGCAGTGCCGCCGCGATCCAGGGGGGCCTTAATTCACCCCTCCACTTT.

This clonotype was observed many times. The V and J genes are TRBV6-2 or TRBV6-3 and TRBJ2-6; the D gene could be TRBD1 or TRBD2 (5 bases each). CDR3 size: 14 residues. Looked up from germline, CDR1 is MNHEY and CDR2 is SVGEGT. Trimming cost V 2 bases and J 3 bases, with 5 bases left between them. The CDR3 reads CASSYGGGANVLTF. CDR3 DNA: TGTGCCAGCAGTTACGGGGGTGGGGCCAACGTCCTGACTTTC.

This chain links TRBV9 with TRBJ1-1; D possibly corresponds to TRBD1 (5 bases). The V gene's germline CDR1 is SGDLS and CDR2 YYNGEE. V lost 3 bases and J lost 3, with 18 bases in between. This CDR3 contains 16 residues. In DNA form, the CDR3 reads TGTGCCAGCAGCGATCTCAAGGACAAAGGAGACACTGAAGCTTTCTTT. It is translated as CASSDLKDKGDTEAFF.

V and J are TRBV6-5 and TRBJ1-1; a weak D match, TRBD1 (6 bases). This CDR3 contains 13 residues. V lost 2 bases and J lost 4, with 8 bases in between. In germline, CDR1 is MNHEY, CDR2 SVGAGI. CDR3 bases: TGTGCCAGCAGTTACGGGGGGCCCACTGAAGCTTTCTTT. Translated: CASSYGGPTEAFF.

This clonotype came up many times. The chain is built from TRBV7-6 and TRBJ2-3, with no clear D. The germline V gene encodes CDR1 SGHVS and CDR2 FNYEAQ. The V end lost 3 bases, the J end lost 0 bases, and 1 base lay between the germline ends. This CDR3 is 12 amino acids long. CDR3 sequence (DNA): TGTGCCAGCAGCTTTAGCACAGATACGCAGTATTTT. Translation: CASSFSTDTQYF.